Listed below are T cell receptor beta chains from one sample, sequenced in a study of blood T cell repertoires in COVID-19. The repertoire was sequenced with immunoSEQ multiplex PCR; TCRdb's copy has only in-frame clones and lacks some. Among about 150,000 clones, approximately 78% were seen once, and the ten largest hold roughly 1.7%. The sequencing sample was made of peripheral blood. The receptor source for this set is a man aged 80 or over with acute or convalescent COVID-19. CDR3s include the opening cysteine and the closing phenylalanine or tryptophan. The order of the fields is V gene, CDR3 protein.

>TRBV19
CASSIQGALDSNQPQHF
>TRBV7-9
CASSFGQGSYNEQFF
>TRBV19
CASSIRNRNTGELFF
>TRBV29-1
CSARGTDNQPQHF
>TRBV9
CASSPRYGGGNTEAFF
>TRBV7-7
CASSLTSDRQTETQYF
>TRBV28
CASRVPGQGFGYTF
>TRBV7-2
CASSLARIGGGATDTQYF
>TRBV2
CASRPDSSYNSPLHF
>TRBV7-2
CASSLGQRWETQYF
>TRBV3-1/TRBV3-2
CASSQSWQGNSPLHF
>TRBV7-8
CASSATGIALAKNIQYF
>TRBV7-2
CASSPVGGLSSGNTIYF
>TRBV11-3
CASSRDILSGYTF
>TRBV2
CASRRDSLYGYTF
>TRBV6-5
CASSSPGQGQGEQYF
>TRBV6-5
CASRRFRGDTEAFF
>TRBV19
CASSARDSHRYSNQPQHF
>TRBV29-1
CSALAGTNTGELFF
>TRBV5-1
CASSLAGTSGETQYF
>TRBV6-1
CASSEVLQGAGAGELFF
>TRBV6-2/TRBV6-3
CASSYAGDRAGYGYTF
>TRBV27
CASRRQGEGYGYTF
>TRBV3-1/TRBV3-2
CASQSPGNSPLHF
>TRBV6-4
CASTFTGTGEFQPQHF
>TRBV14
CASSHSGVAGELFF
>TRBV27
CASTTQGLATDTQYF
>TRBV6-1
CASSESGGAFEKLFF
>TRBV6-4
CASSDSRGGEETQYF
>TRBV24-1
CATSSGAQETQYF
>TRBV4-3
CASSLGGGAGELFF
>TRBV6-6
CAIARGQSYGYTF
>TRBV3-1/TRBV3-2
CASSAGTGISGNTIYF
>TRBV3-1/TRBV3-2
CASSQDAGGQDTQYF
>TRBV7-2
CASSLRGGTGRRGNYEQYF
>TRBV9
CASSVGGGGSETQYF
>TRBV7-2
CASSLLAGGPNEQFF
>TRBV5-6
CASSPGEGFNQPQHF
>TRBV11-2
CASSFLLNPQETQYF
>TRBV30
CAWRGAGAMNTEAFF
>TRBV6-5
CASSYLAYEQFF
>TRBV29-1
CSVSRAAGGNTIYF
>TRBV6-1
CASSGARLMGTDTQYF
>TRBV6-8
CASRNGGANQPQHF
>TRBV3-1/TRBV3-2
CASSPRGNQPQHF
>TRBV20-1
CSASLAGQETQYF